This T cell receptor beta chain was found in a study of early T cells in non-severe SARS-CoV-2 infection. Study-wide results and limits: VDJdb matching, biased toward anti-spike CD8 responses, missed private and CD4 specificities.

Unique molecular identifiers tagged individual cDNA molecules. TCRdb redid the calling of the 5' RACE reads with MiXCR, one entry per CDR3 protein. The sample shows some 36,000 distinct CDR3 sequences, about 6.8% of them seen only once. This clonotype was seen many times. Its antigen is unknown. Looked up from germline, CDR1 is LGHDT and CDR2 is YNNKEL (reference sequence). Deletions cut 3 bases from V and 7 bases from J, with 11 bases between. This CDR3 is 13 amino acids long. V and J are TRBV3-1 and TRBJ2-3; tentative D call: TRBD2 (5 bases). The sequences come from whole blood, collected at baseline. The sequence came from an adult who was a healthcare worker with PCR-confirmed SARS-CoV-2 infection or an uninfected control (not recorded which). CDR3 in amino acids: CASSHASSYTQYF. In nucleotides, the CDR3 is TGTGCCAGCAGCCACGCTAGCAGCTATACGCAGTATTTT.